Below are 27 T cell receptor beta chains sequenced from a single sample in a study of preoperative IRX-2 immunotherapy in early breast cancer. The treatment: preoperative locoregional IRX-2 cytokine immunotherapy. Data came from immunoSEQ multiplex PCR; TCRdb stores just in-frame clones and leaves some out. This table has over 25,000 clones, roughly four fifths appearing once. This sample comprised lymph node tissue, obtained from a patient treated with IRX-2 immunotherapy. The receptors were gathered from a human donor with breast cancer.

The CDR3: CASRGDRRGYTF. The CDR3 DNA reads as TGTGCCAGCAGAGGGGACCGAAGGGGCTACACCTTC. V gene TRBV27 combines with J gene TRBJ1-2; tentative D call: TRBD1 (5 bases). V was clipped by 6 bases and J by 8 bases, with 13 bases between them. The germline V gene encodes CDR1 MNHEY and CDR2 SMNVEV (reference sequence). The CDR3 length is 12 residues.

The chain links TRBV29-1 to TRBJ2-1; 8 bases line up with TRBD1. CDR1 and CDR2 (germline): SQVTM, ANQGSEA. The CDR3 extends over 12 amino acids. Trimming cost V 4 bases and J 12 bases; bases outside gene matches: 8. The CDR3 loop reads CSVVAGGAGQFF. The DNA of the CDR3 is TGCAGCGTTGTTGCAGGGGGCGCTGGGCAGTTCTTC.

V is TRBV28 and J is TRBJ1-1; 12 bases match TRBD1. The V gene's germline CDR1 is MDHEN and CDR2 SYDVKM. The CDR3 has 16 amino acids. Unmatched junction bases numbered 6, after V lost 3 bases and J lost 4 bases. The CDR3 DNA sequence: TGTGCCAGCAGTTTCGATTGGGGACAGGGGGCCACTGAAGCTTTCTTT. Translation: CASSFDWGQGATEAFF.

The chain couples TRBV30 to TRBJ1-5; no clear D gene. Germline V lookup: CDR1 GTSNPN, CDR2 SVGIG (reference sequence). There are 14 residues in the CDR3. V lost 6 bases to trimming and J lost 7 bases, with 19 bases between them. The CDR3 loop reads CACQGGRKSQPQHF. The CDR3 DNA follows: TGTGCCTGTCAAGGCGGCCGTAAGTCACAGCCCCAGCATTTT.

The chain combines TRBV18 with TRBJ2-2; D is unclear. Germline values: CDR1 KGHSH, CDR2 LQKENI. CDR3 size: 16 residues. Trimming removed 1 base at V and 5 bases at J, with 14 bases between. The CDR3 DNA reads as TGTGCCAGCTCACCACGAGCAGACGGCGGAACCGGGGAGCTGTTTTTT. This sequence encodes CASSPRADGGTGELFF.

V and J are TRBV19 and TRBJ1-1, with D hard to call. CDR3 length: 14 residues. Trimming cost V 7 bases and J 3 bases, with 15 bases left between them. Germline lookup yields CDR1 LNHDA and CDR2 SQIVND (reference sequence). CDR3 in DNA: TGTGCCAGTACTCGGATCCCGGGCTACACTGAAGCTTTCTTT. Residues: CASTRIPGYTEAFF.

Only a few counts were recorded for this clone. The chain has TRBV30 and TRBJ2-1; D is undetermined. Trimming stripped 3 bases from V and 4 bases from J, with 10 bases between. Per germline, CDR1 GTSNPN and CDR2 SVGIG (reference sequence). CDR3 length: 13 amino acids. CDR3 sequence (DNA): TGTGCCTGGAGAGAGGACGGATACAATGAGCAGTTCTTC. The encoded protein is CAWREDGYNEQFF.

This chain uses TRBV5-1 with TRBJ2-1; D not resolved. The CDR3 length is 15 residues. Germline CDR1 and CDR2: SGHRS and YFSETQ. V was shortened by 0 bases and J by 0 bases, with 7 bases between the two germline ends. CDR3 sequence: CASSLGVSSYNEQFF. For the CDR3, the DNA is TGCGCCAGCAGCTTGGGCGTCAGCTCCTACAATGAGCAGTTCTTC.

The V gene is TRBV15, the J gene TRBJ2-1; possibly TRBD1 or TRBD2 for D (5 bases each). The CDR3 runs 19 residues. Germline CDR1 LNHNV, CDR2 YYDKDF (reference sequence). The V end lost 0 bases, the J end lost 0 bases, and 18 bases lay between the germline ends. As DNA, the CDR3 is TGTGCCACCAGCAGAGATTGGGGGAGACAGAGCCGCTCCTACAATGAGCAGTTCTTC. It encodes CATSRDWGRQSRSYNEQFF.

The V and J genes are TRBV28 and TRBJ2-5, with 9 bases matching TRBD1. The V segment lost 5 bases and the J segment 5 bases; nucleotides outside the gene matches: 6. The germline V gene has CDR1 MDHEN and CDR2 SYDVKM. This CDR3 is 14 amino acids long. The CDR3 here is CASSPRTGAETQYF. Written as DNA, the CDR3 is TGTGCCAGCAGTCCTCGGACAGGGGCGGAGACCCAGTACTTC. Together with reference TRBV28 and TRBJ2-5, the CDR3 gives the full variable domain: DVKVTQSSRYLVKRTGEKVFLECVQDMDHENMFWYRQDPGLGLRLIYFSYDVKMKEKGDIPEGYSVSREKKERFSLILESASTNQTSMYLCASSPRTGAETQYFGPGTRLLVL.

The rearrangement joins TRBV11-3 to TRBJ2-1; weak D call: TRBD2 (5 bases). The V and J ends lost 5 bases and 8 bases respectively, with 16 bases between them. Germline V gene sequence: CDR1 SGHNT, CDR2 YENEEA. The CDR3 runs to 14 residues. CDR3 bases: TGTGCCAGCAGCACTAGTAGCGTTTGGGATGAGCAGTTCTTC. Its translation: CASSTSSVWDEQFF.

The chain combines TRBV10-2 with TRBJ1-3; no firm D call. V was clipped by 0 bases and J by 5 bases, with 11 bases between them. CDR3 length: 15 residues. Germline V gene sequence: CDR1 WSHSY, CDR2 SAAADI. The DNA of the CDR3 is TGCGCCAGCAGTGAGTCAGTCGGTCCTCGAAACACCATATATTTT. As protein: CASSESVGPRNTIYF.

This chain uses TRBV30 with TRBJ2-1; D is ambiguous. CDR3 length: 12 residues. Germline CDR1 reads GTSNPN; CDR2 reads SVGIG (reference sequence). V lost 0 bases and J 15 bases, leaving 15 bases between the germline ends. The CDR3 is CAWSVELKIRFF. CDR3 bases: TGTGCCTGGAGTGTAGAGTTAAAGATTCGGTTCTTC.

The rearrangement joins TRBV6-8 to TRBJ1-5; D is ambiguous. Trimming left V 0 bases short and J 5 bases short, with 5 bases between. The CDR3 covers 13 residues. Germline V gene sequence: CDR1 MNHGY, CDR2 SAAAGT. The CDR3 spells CASSYSRDQPQHF. In DNA, the CDR3 is TGTGCCAGCAGTTACTCGCGGGATCAGCCCCAGCATTTT.

J is TRBJ1-1 and V is TRBV29-1; D possibly corresponds to TRBD1 (6 bases). The V end was cut by 6 bases, the J end by 1 base, with 12 bases between. This CDR3 spans 13 amino acids. Germline V gene sequence: CDR1 SQVTM, CDR2 ANQGSEA. CDR3 sequence: CSVAGQPNTEAFF. The CDR3 coding sequence is TGCAGCGTCGCCGGACAGCCGAACACTGAAGCTTTCTTT.

The CDR3 coding sequence is TGTGCCAGCAGTTTTAGGGGGGGTAGTACAGATACGCAGTATTTT. This sequence encodes CASSFRGGSTDTQYF. The J gene is TRBJ2-3, the V gene TRBV27; D may be TRBD2 (7 bases). The V end lost 3 bases, the J end lost 3 bases, and 13 bases lay between the germline ends. The V gene's germline CDR1 is MNHEY and CDR2 SMNVEV (reference sequence). There are 15 residues in the CDR3.

The rearrangement links TRBV6-8 to TRBJ1-2; D not resolved. V gave up 6 bases and J gave up 4 bases, with 9 bases separating them. Germline V gene lookup returns CDR1 MNHGY and CDR2 SAAAGT. This CDR3 is 12 amino acids long. The CDR3 sequence: CASRDGIYGYTF. Here the CDR3 DNA reads TGTGCCAGCAGGGACGGAATCTATGGCTACACCTTC.

The chain is built from TRBV19 and TRBJ2-1; no clear D gene. Trimming cost V 2 bases and J 0 bases, with 11 bases left between them. Germline CDR1 and CDR2: LNHDA and SQIVND (reference sequence). The CDR3 runs to 16 residues. CDR3 residues: CASSISAVSSYNEQFF. CDR3 sequence (DNA): TGTGCCAGTAGTATATCGGCAGTAAGCTCCTACAATGAGCAGTTCTTC.

The CDR3 sequence: CSVGNPAGGAGGYTF. CDR3 nucleotide sequence: TGCAGCGTTGGGAACCCGGCAGGGGGCGCCGGAGGCTACACCTTC. V and J are TRBV29-1 and TRBJ1-2; TRBD1 aligns across 8 bases. V lost 4 bases to trimming and J lost 8 bases; unmatched junction nucleotides: 15. Germline values: CDR1 SQVTM, CDR2 ANQGSEA. The length of the CDR3 is 15 residues.

The chain combines TRBV28 with TRBJ1-6; 7 positions match TRBD1. This CDR3 has 14 residues. The V and J ends lost 6 bases and 10 bases, in that order; junction bases with no gene match: 9. The germline V gene encodes CDR1 MDHEN and CDR2 SYDVKM. CDR3 nucleotides: TGTGCCAGCAGCTCGACAGGGTTAAACTCACCCCTCCACTTT. Its translation: CASSSTGLNSPLHF.

The chain links TRBV6-8 to TRBJ2-7, with no clear D. Deletions cut 0 bases from V and 6 bases from J, with 9 bases between. In germline, CDR1 is MNHGY, CDR2 SAAAGT. The CDR3 is 13 amino acids. In DNA, the CDR3 is TGTGCCAGCAGTTACTCGGGGATGGCCGAGCAGTACTTC. The encoded protein is CASSYSGMAEQYF.

CDR3 coding DNA: TGTGCCAGCAAGGGACAGACAAACTATGGCTACACCTTC. Translation gives CASKGQTNYGYTF. V is TRBV6-8 and J is TRBJ1-2; 7 nucleotides align to TRBD1. Germline CDR1 and CDR2: MNHGY and SAAAGT. CDR3 length: 13 amino acids. The J segment lost 2 bases and the V segment lost 7 bases, leaving 4 bases of the junction unmatched.

The chain couples TRBV18 to TRBJ1-4, with TRBD1 identical over 7 bases. The CDR3 extends over 15 amino acids. Germline CDR1 and CDR2: KGHSH and LQKENI. Trimming removed 3 bases from V and 4 bases from J; junction bases left unmatched: 5. The CDR3 loop is CASSPGGTDNEKLFF. In DNA, the CDR3 is TGTGCCAGCTCACCTGGCGGGACAGATAATGAAAAACTGTTTTTT.

The chain combines TRBV19 with TRBJ1-5; D remains ambiguous. V shed 2 bases and J shed 4 bases, with 15 bases lying between them. The CDR3 is 16 residues long. Germline V gene lookup returns CDR1 LNHDA and CDR2 SQIVND (reference sequence). Here the CDR3 DNA reads TGTGCCAGTAGTATAAGAGGCTCCCAACTTAATCAGCCCCAGCATTTT. Translation gives CASSIRGSQLNQPQHF.

The rearrangement joins TRBV5-1 to TRBJ2-1, with a possible D match to TRBD2 (6 bases). The length of the CDR3 is 15 residues. CDR1 is SGHRS, CDR2 YFSETQ, per germline. The V end was cut by 1 base, the J end by 5 bases, with 13 bases between. DNA for the CDR3: TGCGCCAGCAGCTTGTGGTCGGGGGTTGACAATGAGCAGTTCTTC. Protein product: CASSLWSGVDNEQFF. Based on the CDR3 plus reference TRBV5-1 and TRBJ2-1, the full variable domain is KAGVTQTPRYLIKTRGQQVTLSCSPISGHRSVSWYQQTPGQGLQFLFEYFSETQRNKGNFPGRFSGRQFSNSRSEMNVSTLELGDSALYLCASSLWSGVDNEQFFGPGTRLTVL.

The chain has TRBV15 and TRBJ1-2; D is undetermined. Between the trimmed V and J ends, which lost 4 bases and 2 bases, there was a span of 11 bases. Germline loops: CDR1 LNHNV, CDR2 YYDKDF (reference sequence). The CDR3 length is 14 residues. CDR3 bases: TGTGCCACCAGCACTGGTATTTCCAACTATGGCTACACCTTC. It codes for CATSTGISNYGYTF.

This clone has only one observation. The chain employs TRBV11-3 and TRBJ2-7; D uncertain. The CDR3 spans 14 residues. With 5 bases removed from V and 5 bases from J, the gap between germline ends came to 16 bases. Germline CDR1 and CDR2: SGHNT and YENEEA. The CDR3 nucleotides read TGTGCCAGCAGCCTTCACCCATCGAGCCACGAGCAGTACTTC. Amino acids: CASSLHPSSHEQYF.